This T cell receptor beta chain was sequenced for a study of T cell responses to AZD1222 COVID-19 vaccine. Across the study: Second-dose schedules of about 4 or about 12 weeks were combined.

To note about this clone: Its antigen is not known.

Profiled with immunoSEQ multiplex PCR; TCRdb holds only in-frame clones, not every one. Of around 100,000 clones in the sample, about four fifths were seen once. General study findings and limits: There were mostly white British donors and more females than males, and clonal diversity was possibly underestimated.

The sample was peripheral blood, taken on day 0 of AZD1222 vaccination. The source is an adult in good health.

CDR3 sequence: CASSQSLGQYYEQYF. Here the CDR3 DNA reads TGCGCCAGCAGCCAGAGCTTAGGACAGTACTACGAGCAGTACTTC. The chain links TRBV4-1 to TRBJ2-7; possibly TRBD1 for D (6 bases). Per germline, CDR1 MGHRA and CDR2 YSYEKL. The CDR3 has 15 amino acids. V was shortened by 3 bases and J by 3 bases, with 15 bases between the two germline ends.